One sample yielded the 24 T cell receptor beta chains listed below, sequenced in a study of T cell changes during pregnancy in multiple sclerosis. Data came from immunoSEQ multiplex PCR; TCRdb stores just in-frame clones and leaves some out. The profile shows some 30,000 clones, roughly nine tenths of them singletons. The specimen comprised CD8+ T cells from peripheral blood mononuclear cells, sampled in the second trimester of pregnancy. These receptors were collected from a female donor with multiple sclerosis, enrolled in a pregnancy study.

This chain uses TRBV5-6 with TRBJ2-5; 9 bases are a match to TRBD1. The CDR3 consists of 14 residues. Germline assignment: CDR1 SGHDT and CDR2 YYEEEE. V trimming: 4 bases; J trimming: 5 bases; junction bases outside the gene matches: 6. CDR3 sequence reads: CASSPTGGRETQYF. The CDR3 nucleotides read TGTGCCAGCAGCCCGACAGGGGGACGGGAGACCCAGTACTTC.

This clone has just one count. The sample contains more than one DNA sequence encoding this CDR3. J is TRBJ1-1 and V is TRBV9, with no clear D. This CDR3 region has 14 residues. Germline assignment: CDR1 SGDLS and CDR2 YYNGEE. V lost 4 bases and J lost 4, with 14 bases in between. CDR3 protein: CASSPSRGGTEAFF. CDR3 coding DNA: TGTGCCAGCAGCCCCAGCAGAGGTGGCACTGAAGCTTTCTTT.

The rearrangement joins TRBV6-5 to TRBJ2-7; TRBD1 is a possible D gene (6 bases). The CDR3 is made up of 15 amino acids. Germline-derived CDR1 and CDR2 are MNHEY and SVGAGI. The V end was cut by 6 bases, the J end by 0 bases, with 15 bases between. The chain's CDR3 is CASSTQGLSSYEQYF. In DNA form, the CDR3 reads TGTGCCAGCAGCACACAGGGCTTGAGCTCCTACGAGCAGTACTTC.

This chain links TRBV7-9 with TRBJ1-2; D is perhaps TRBD1 (6 bases). The CDR3 extends over 15 amino acids. Deletions cut 1 base from V and 5 bases from J, with 14 bases between. Germline V lookup: CDR1 SEHNR, CDR2 FQNEAQ (reference sequence). The CDR3 is CASSLEVGTNYGYTF. CDR3 DNA sequence: TGTGCCAGCAGCTTAGAAGTGGGGACAAATTATGGCTACACCTTC.

In this sample, this clone turned up a few times. This rearrangement joins TRBV28 to TRBJ2-6; maybe TRBD2 (6 bases). V was trimmed by 5 bases and J by 0 bases, leaving 11 bases between them. The CDR3 totals 16 residues. Germline CDR1 MDHEN, CDR2 SYDVKM. The CDR3 coding sequence is TGTGCCAGCAGTCAAGGCGGGGTCTCTGGGGCCAACGTCCTGACTTTC. As protein: CASSQGGVSGANVLTF.

This sequence joins TRBV28 and TRBJ1-1; 10 bases map to TRBD1. Germline trimming cut 6 bases from V and 6 bases from J; bases unmatched to any gene: 7. The CDR3 spans 14 residues. The germline V gene encodes CDR1 MDHEN and CDR2 SYDVKM. This CDR3 reads CASSPDRGVPEAFF. The CDR3 DNA sequence: TGTGCCAGCAGCCCGGACAGGGGGGTCCCTGAAGCTTTCTTT.

This clone was observed at least ten times. This chain links TRBV5-4 with TRBJ1-1; D possibly corresponds to TRBD1 (6 bases). V gave up 4 bases and J gave up 0 bases, with 10 bases separating them. Germline V gene data show CDR1 as SGHNT and CDR2 as YYREEE (reference sequence). CDR3 size: 14 residues. Here the CDR3 DNA reads TGTGCCAGCAGCCCGGGACAAATGAACACTGAAGCTTTCTTT. It specifies CASSPGQMNTEAFF.

The V gene is TRBV5-4, the J gene TRBJ2-7, with TRBD1 matching 9 bases. Trimming removed 4 bases from V and 5 bases from J; junction bases left unmatched: 7. Germline loops: CDR1 SGHNT, CDR2 YYREEE (reference sequence). This CDR3 has 14 amino acids. The CDR3 DNA sequence: TGTGCCAGCAGCCCCGGGACAGGGATTAACGAGCAGTACTTC. Residues: CASSPGTGINEQYF.

The chain is built from TRBV19 and TRBJ2-4; 10 nucleotides agree with TRBD1. This CDR3 is built from 16 residues. Germline V lookup: CDR1 LNHDA, CDR2 SQIVND (reference sequence). V trimming: 5 bases; J trimming: 1 base; junction bases outside the gene matches: 5. CDR3 DNA sequence: TGTGCCAGTAGTGGAAGGACAGGGGGTGCCAAAAACATTCAGTACTTC. This gives the protein CASSGRTGGAKNIQYF.

This chain connects TRBV5-8 to TRBJ1-2, with D perhaps TRBD1 (5 bases). The germline gives CDR1 SGHTS, CDR2 YDEGEE. The V end lost 4 bases, the J end lost 4 bases, and 23 bases lay between the germline ends. The CDR3 length is 17 residues. Here the CDR3 DNA reads TGTGCCAGCAGCACCCAGAACCCATTACAGGACCCCTATGGCTACACCTTC. Protein product: CASSTQNPLQDPYGYTF. Together with reference TRBV5-8 and TRBJ1-2, the CDR3 gives the full variable domain: EAGVTQSPTHLIKTRGQQATLRCSPISGHTSVYWYQQALGLGLQFLLWYDEGEERNRGNFPPRFSGRQFPNYSSELNVNALELEDSALYLCASSTQNPLQDPYGYTFGSGTRLTVV.

This chain uses TRBV4-2 with TRBJ2-1, with 10 bases identical to TRBD2. The CDR3 covers 16 residues. Trimming took 4 bases from V and 6 from J; bases not matched to a gene: 9. Germline values: CDR1 LGHNA, CDR2 YNFKEQ. CDR3 in DNA: TGTGCCAGCAGCCCTAATCTAGCGGGAGTTTTCAATGAGCAGTTCTTC. This encodes CASSPNLAGVFNEQFF.

The V and J genes are TRBV5-6 and TRBJ1-5; D not resolved. The CDR3 contains 14 residues. Germline CDR1 is SGHDT and CDR2 is YYEEEE. V dropped 3 bases and J dropped 7 bases, with 14 bases sitting between them. In nucleotides, the CDR3 is TGTGCCAGCAGCTACAGTACGGCGTCGCAGCCCCAGCATTTT. This codes for CASSYSTASQPQHF.

This clone was observed once. The chain links TRBV6-1 to TRBJ2-7, with 10 bases aligning to TRBD2. Germline values: CDR1 MNHNS, CDR2 SASEGT. The CDR3 sequence is 14 residues long. J was trimmed by 3 bases and V by 6 bases; bases with no gene match: 5. CDR3 protein: CASSSGTSVYEQYF. CDR3 DNA sequence: TGTGCCAGCAGCTCCGGGACTAGCGTCTACGAGCAGTACTTC.

This rearrangement joins TRBV7-3 to TRBJ1-4; maybe TRBD1 (6 bases). The CDR3 spans 15 residues. Germline CDR1 SGHTA, CDR2 FQGTGA. V was trimmed by 5 bases and J by 3 bases, leaving 13 bases between them. The DNA of the CDR3 is TGTGCCAGCAGCCCCGGACAGTCGGCTAATGAAAAACTGTTTTTT. It encodes CASSPGQSANEKLFF.

By proportion, this clone is medium-sized (0.01 to 0.1%). The V call is TRBV6-5, the J call TRBJ1-4, with D unclear. Trimming removed 4 bases from V and 0 bases from J, with 9 bases in between. CDR1 is MNHEY, CDR2 SVGAGI, per germline. The CDR3 contains 15 residues. CDR3 in amino acids: CASSFDGATNEKLFF. CDR3 nucleotide sequence: TGTGCCAGCAGTTTCGACGGAGCAACTAATGAAAAACTGTTTTTT.

The chain uses TRBV19 and TRBJ2-2; 7 positions match TRBD2. The V and J ends lost 3 bases and 1 base, in that order; junction bases with no gene match: 5. In germline, CDR1 is LNHDA, CDR2 SQIVND (reference sequence). This CDR3 contains 16 residues. The CDR3 here is CASSMRSGVNTGELFF. The CDR3 region has the DNA TGTGCCAGTAGTATGAGAAGCGGGGTGAACACCGGGGAGCTGTTTTTT.

The gene calls are TRBV6-5 and TRBJ1-1; possibly TRBD1 for D (6 bases). Germline V CDR1 and CDR2: MNHEY, SVGAGI. V gave up 8 bases and J gave up 4 bases, with 14 bases separating them. The CDR3 consists of 13 residues. The CDR3 loop reads CASAGGPRTEAFF. The CDR3 DNA follows: TGTGCCAGCGCCGGGGGGCCTCGCACTGAAGCTTTCTTT.

The V call is TRBV19, the J call TRBJ2-1; TRBD2 is a possible D gene (5 bases). V lost 5 bases, J lost 4 bases, and 12 bases lay in between. The CDR3 is made up of 14 amino acids. From germline, CDR1 is LNHDA and CDR2 SQIVND (reference sequence). The CDR3 nucleotides are TGTGCCAGTAGTGCGACGGGAAGGTACAATGAGCAGTTCTTC. Translating gives CASSATGRYNEQFF. The full variable domain, rest sourced from reference TRBV19 and TRBJ2-1, is DGGITQSPKYLFRKEGQNVTLSCEQNLNHDAMYWYRQDPGQGLRLIYYSQIVNDFQKGDIAEGYSVSREKKESFPLTVTSAQKNPTAFYLCASSATGRYNEQFFGPGTRLTVL.

The CDR3 reads CASSARAGGFDEQFF. The CDR3 DNA is TGTGCCAGCAGCGCGCGAGCGGGGGGGTTCGATGAGCAGTTCTTC. This sequence joins TRBV9 and TRBJ2-1; 10 bases are shared with TRBD2. V shed 3 bases, J shed 8 bases, and the junction held 8 bases outside the gene matches. This CDR3 is 15 amino acids long. Germline CDR1 is SGDLS and CDR2 is YYNGEE.

This clone was seen only once. The chain couples TRBV5-6 to TRBJ1-2; D gene uncertain. Trimming left V 4 bases short and J 8 bases short, with 18 bases between. The CDR3 extends over 14 amino acids. CDR1 and CDR2 from the germline V gene are SGHDT and YYEEEE. CDR3 nucleotides: TGTGCCAGCAGCCAAACCGGACTCCTCCAGGGCTACACCTTC. Protein sequence: CASSQTGLLQGYTF.

J is TRBJ2-7 and V is TRBV11-2; D is uncertain. The CDR3 extends over 12 amino acids. The V and J ends lost 3 bases and 6 bases respectively, with 9 bases between them. Germline-derived CDR1 and CDR2 are SGHAT and FQNNGV. The CDR3 DNA reads TGTGCCAGCAGCTTTGAACTTCGCGAGCAGTACTTC. The encoded protein is CASSFELREQYF.

The chain is built from TRBV18 and TRBJ2-3; TRBD1 aligns across 7 bases. Germline assignment: CDR1 KGHSH and CDR2 LQKENI. The CDR3 is 14 residues long. V trimming: 2 bases; J trimming: 5 bases; junction bases outside the gene matches: 4. This CDR3 is CASSPWGTEDTQYF. CDR3 coding DNA: TGTGCCAGCTCACCATGGGGGACAGAAGATACGCAGTATTTT.

This sequence joins TRBV2 and TRBJ2-7; D call uncertain. V was shortened by 1 base and J by 3 bases, with 7 bases between the two germline ends. This CDR3 has 13 amino acids. Germline V CDR1 and CDR2: SNHLY, FYNNEI. The CDR3 spells CASSEGPGYEQYF. In DNA form, the CDR3 reads TGTGCCAGCAGTGAAGGGCCAGGCTACGAGCAGTACTTC. Together with reference TRBV2 and TRBJ2-7, the CDR3 gives the full variable domain: EPEVTQTPSHQVTQMGQEVILRCVPISNHLYFYWYRQILGQKVEFLVSFYNNEISEKSEIFDDQFSVERPDGSNFTLKIRSTKLEDSAMYFCASSEGPGYEQYFGPGTRLTVT.

The chain carries TRBV6-4 and TRBJ2-6; D is unclear. The CDR3 runs to 14 residues. Germline-derived CDR1 and CDR2 are MRHNA and SNTAGT. The ends were cut back, 3 bases at V and 1 base at J, with 4 bases in the middle. CDR3 DNA sequence: TGTGCCAGCAGTGAAGCGTCTGGGGCCAACGTCCTGACTTTC. Translation gives CASSEASGANVLTF.